This passage covers 27 T cell receptor beta chains from one sample sequenced in a study of T cell clones after liver transplantation (dated by TCRdb to between 2018 and 2021). Interpreted using the paper, the time point label stands for: pre-transplant. The library was obtained by the immunoSEQ multiplex PCR assay. The immuneACCESS repertoire file appears here via TCRdb, limited to in-frame rearrangements. These files lack a portion of the clones; in checked studies, under half of the deficit traces to unresolved V genes, and the cause of the others is not known. A total of around 20,000 clones appear in this sample, approximately 88% of them only once. 10% to 15% of the sample goes to the ten largest clones. The source material was CD8+ T cells from blood, sampled before liver transplant. The receptor source for this set is a human donor who received a liver transplant.

V is TRBV9 and J is TRBJ1-1, with no clear D. Germline V gives CDR1 SGDLS, CDR2 YYNGEE. The CDR3 has 14 residues. Trimming removed 0 bases at V and 6 bases at J, with 12 bases between. The CDR3 loop reads CASSVDLGSAEAFF. DNA for the CDR3: TGTGCCAGCAGCGTAGATCTCGGGAGCGCTGAAGCTTTCTTT.

This clone appeared once. V gene TRBV11-2 combines with J gene TRBJ1-2; a weak D match, TRBD1 (5 bases). Germline CDR1 reads SGHAT; CDR2 reads FQNNGV. V lost 5 bases, J lost 3 bases, and 16 bases lay in between. The CDR3 has 15 residues. CDR3 in amino acids: CASSGWGGIDYGYTF. DNA of the CDR3: TGTGCCAGCAGCGGATGGGGGGGTATTGACTATGGCTACACCTTC.

The table lists this clone with a count of one. The genes are TRBV19 and TRBJ1-1, with 7 bases fitting TRBD1. The germline V gene has CDR1 LNHDA and CDR2 SQIVND (reference sequence). This CDR3 contains 13 residues. V was pared by 5 bases and J by 1 base, with 1 base of the junction left unmatched. CDR3 region: CASSWTGNTEAFF. The CDR3 DNA reads TGTGCCAGTAGTTGGACAGGGAACACTGAAGCTTTCTTT.

The rearrangement links TRBV19 to TRBJ2-1; a weak D match, TRBD2 (5 bases). V was trimmed by 3 bases and J by 2 bases, leaving 11 bases between them. The CDR3 has 15 amino acids. CDR1 is LNHDA and CDR2 is SQIVND in the germline V gene (reference sequence). The CDR3 DNA reads as TGTGCCAGTAGTATGGGGAGCGACCCCTACAATGAGCAGTTCTTC. Protein product: CASSMGSDPYNEQFF.

The chain is built from TRBV27 and TRBJ2-3, with D possibly being TRBD1 (5 bases). The germline CDR1 and CDR2 sequences are MNHEY and SMNVEV (reference sequence). Trimming shortened V by 8 bases and J by 2 bases, and 17 bases separated the two germline ends. This CDR3 spans 15 amino acids. This chain's CDR3 is CASVARVPYTDTQYF. DNA of the CDR3: TGTGCCAGCGTCGCCAGGGTCCCCTACACAGATACGCAGTATTTT.

The chain links TRBV7-9 to TRBJ2-1; D ambiguous. Deletions cut 1 base from V and 3 bases from J, with 16 bases between. Germline CDR1 reads SEHNR; CDR2 reads FQNEAQ (reference sequence). The CDR3 runs to 17 residues. The CDR3 spells CASSLELAAPYYNEQFF. CDR3 nucleotides: TGTGCCAGCAGCTTAGAGTTGGCGGCCCCCTACTACAATGAGCAGTTCTTC.

The V call is TRBV6-5, the J call TRBJ2-1, with 8 bases aligning to TRBD2. Unmatched junction bases numbered 0, after V lost 2 bases and J lost 0 bases. The germline gives CDR1 MNHEY, CDR2 SVGAGI. CDR3 length equals 15 residues. The CDR3 region is CASSYAGGSYNEQFF. Here the CDR3 DNA reads TGTGCCAGCAGTTACGCGGGAGGCTCCTACAATGAGCAGTTCTTC.

A single count supports this clone. This chain uses TRBV21-1 with TRBJ2-1; the DNA was not used to check the table's D call, TRBD2. TRBV21-1 is designated a pseudogene. This CDR3 is built from 14 residues. The CDR3 loop is CASSKVGEGHEQFF. The CDR3 DNA reads TGTGCCAGCAGCAAAGTTGGGGAGGGGCATGAGCAGTTCTTC.

The genes are TRBV30 and TRBJ2-7; D possibly uses TRBD1 or TRBD2 (6 bases each). The CDR3 covers 13 residues. V was clipped by 0 bases and J by 5 bases, with 11 bases between them. Germline V gene data show CDR1 as GTSNPN and CDR2 as SVGIG (reference sequence). The CDR3 loop reads CAWSVLGGNEQYF. DNA for the CDR3: TGTGCCTGGAGTGTACTAGGGGGGAACGAGCAGTACTTC. The entire variable domain, with the rest obtained from reference TRBV30 and TRBJ2-7, is as follows: SQTIHQWPATLVQPVGSPLSLECTVEGTSNPNLYWYRQAAGRGLQLLFYSVGIGQISSEVPQNLSASRPQDRQFILSSKKLLLSDSGFYLCAWSVLGGNEQYFGPGTRLTVT.

V usage is TRBV7-3 and J usage is TRBJ1-4, with D hard to call. CDR1 and CDR2 (germline): SGHTA, FQGTGA. The CDR3 runs 16 residues. Trimming removed 3 bases from V and 8 bases from J, with 19 bases in between. The DNA for the CDR3 is TGTGCCAGCAGCTTCCCCGAGTCTCGCCCTCGGGAAAAACTGTTTTTT. Translation: CASSFPESRPREKLFF.

The table lists this clone with a count of one. V usage is TRBV5-8 and J usage is TRBJ1-2, with D possibly TRBD1 on 5 matching bases. Germline-derived CDR1 and CDR2 are SGHTS and YDEGEE. The CDR3 contains 14 residues. V was clipped by 5 bases and J by 8 bases, with 19 bases between them. CDR3 sequence: CASRGFGGWGGYTF. CDR3 coding DNA: TGTGCCAGCAGAGGGTTCGGCGGCTGGGGGGGCTACACCTTC.

V and J are TRBV6-5 and TRBJ2-1; D may be TRBD1 or TRBD2 (5 bases each). The V gene's germline CDR1 is MNHEY and CDR2 SVGAGI. The CDR3 is 14 amino acids. Trimming took 2 bases from V and 3 from J, leaving 8 bases between them. The CDR3 nucleotides are TGTGCCAGCAGTTACGAGGGGAACTACAATGAGCAGTTCTTC. Its translation: CASSYEGNYNEQFF.

This chain joins TRBV6-1 and TRBJ2-2, with unresolved D. Germline CDR1 and CDR2: MNHNS and SASEGT. The CDR3 totals 11 residues. V lost 11 bases, J lost 3 bases, and 7 bases lay in between. The CDR3 spells CAAGYTGELFF. CDR3 DNA sequence: TGTGCCGCTGGATACACCGGGGAGCTGTTTTTT.

The V call is TRBV4-1, the J call TRBJ2-7; D remains ambiguous. Germline V gene sequence: CDR1 MGHRA, CDR2 YSYEKL. Between the trimmed V and J ends, which lost 1 base and 4 bases, there was a span of 8 bases. This CDR3 region has 13 residues. The CDR3 sequence is CASSQGGGYEQYF. The CDR3 nucleotides are TGCGCCAGCAGCCAAGGCGGCGGTTACGAGCAGTACTTC.

The chain employs TRBV5-1 and TRBJ2-5; 9 nucleotides match TRBD1. V lost 2 bases to trimming and J lost 4 bases; unmatched junction nucleotides: 6. Germline V gene data show CDR1 as SGHRS and CDR2 as YFSETQ. The CDR3 loop spans 15 amino acids. CDR3: CASSLFTGGRETQYF. CDR3 in DNA: TGCGCCAGCAGCTTATTTACAGGGGGCCGAGAGACCCAGTACTTC.

This chain joins TRBV14 and TRBJ1-1; maybe TRBD1 (5 bases). The germline CDR1 and CDR2 sequences are SGHDN and FVKESK. The CDR3 sequence is 13 residues long. Trimming removed 0 bases at V and 8 bases at J, with 10 bases between. CDR3 nucleotide sequence: TGTGCCAGCAGCCAAGATATTGGGGCAGAAGCTTTCTTT. This sequence encodes CASSQDIGAEAFF.

CDR3 coding DNA: TGTGCCAGCAGCTCTGTCCGGACAGGGGGATTCTATGGCTACACCTTC. Encoded protein: CASSSVRTGGFYGYTF. V usage is TRBV7-9 and J usage is TRBJ1-2, with 10 bases matching TRBD1. Germline CDR1 reads SEHNR; CDR2 reads FQNEAQ (reference sequence). There are 16 residues in the CDR3. V was pared by 4 bases and J by 4 bases, with 9 bases of the junction left unmatched.

The gene calls are TRBV29-1 and TRBJ1-1; 8 bases are shared with TRBD1. In germline, CDR1 is SQVTM, CDR2 ANQGSEA. CDR3 length: 13 residues. V dropped 5 bases and J dropped 5; count of bases not matched to a gene: 7. The CDR3 DNA follows: TGCAGCGTTCCAGGGGGCGAAGGAACTGAAGCTTTCTTT. This translates into CSVPGGEGTEAFF.

The V and J genes are TRBV15 and TRBJ2-7; TRBD2 matches at 7 bases. V trimming: 5 bases; J trimming: 6 bases; junction bases outside the gene matches: 1. This CDR3 has 11 amino acids. The germline V gene encodes CDR1 LNHNV and CDR2 YYDKDF (reference sequence). In DNA form, the CDR3 reads TGTGCCACCAGCGGACTAGGCGAGCAGTACTTC. This codes for CATSGLGEQYF. Looking up the rest from reference TRBV15 and TRBJ2-7 gives the full variable domain: DAMVIQNPRYQVTQFGKPVTLSCSQTLNHNVMYWYQQKSSQAPKLLFHYYDKDFNNEADTPDNFQSRRPNTSFCFLDIRSPGLGDTAMYLCATSGLGEQYFGPGTRLTVT.

The chain joins TRBV13 to TRBJ1-2; D is perhaps TRBD1 (5 bases). V lost 5 bases and J lost 13, with 29 bases in between. CDR3 size: 16 residues. Germline assignment: CDR1 PRHDT and CDR2 FYEKMQ (reference sequence). CDR3 loop: CASSPHRQYDPGGGTF. The DNA of the CDR3 is TGTGCCAGCAGCCCGCACAGACAGTACGACCCCGGTGGGGGCACCTTC. Based on the CDR3 plus reference TRBV13 and TRBJ1-2, the full variable domain is AAGVIQSPRHLIKEKRETATLKCYPIPRHDTVYWYQQGPGQDPQFLISFYEKMQSDKGSIPDRFSAQQFSDYHSELNMSSLELGDSALYFCASSPHRQYDPGGGTFGSGTRLTVV.

The rearrangement links TRBV5-6 to TRBJ2-3; 9 nucleotides line up with TRBD1. The CDR3 has 15 amino acids. The V and J ends lost 5 bases and 2 bases, in that order; junction bases with no gene match: 6. In germline, CDR1 is SGHDT, CDR2 YYEEEE. CDR3 region: CASRPTGGPTDTQYF. The CDR3 bases are TGTGCCAGCAGGCCGACAGGGGGACCCACAGATACGCAGTATTTT. Full variable domain (missing parts from reference TRBV5-6 and TRBJ2-3): DAGVTQSPTHLIKTRGQQVTLRCSPKSGHDTVSWYQQALGQGPQFIFQYYEEEERQRGNFPDRFSGHQFPNYSSELNVNALLLGDSALYLCASRPTGGPTDTQYFGPGTRLTVL.

The V and J genes are TRBV5-6 and TRBJ2-7; D is perhaps TRBD2 (6 bases). This CDR3 contains 14 residues. Trimming removed 4 bases from V and 2 bases from J, with 13 bases in between. Germline CDR1 and CDR2: SGHDT and YYEEEE. This CDR3 reads CASSRMASAYEQYF. The CDR3 bases are TGTGCCAGCAGCCGAATGGCTAGCGCCTACGAGCAGTACTTC.

The chain joins TRBV19 to TRBJ1-4; 9 bases match TRBD1. After removal of 5 bases from V and 11 bases from J, the junction contained 12 bases not matched to a gene. Looked up from germline, CDR1 is LNHDA and CDR2 is SQIVND (reference sequence). The CDR3 length is 15 residues. The CDR3 here is CASSWSTGGGRKLFF. The CDR3 DNA is TGTGCCAGTAGTTGGTCGACAGGGGGTGGGCGGAAACTGTTTTTT.

The chain carries TRBV19 and TRBJ1-1; 11 bases map to TRBD1. V dropped 8 bases and J dropped 0; count of bases not matched to a gene: 2. CDR3 length: 14 residues. Germline V gives CDR1 LNHDA, CDR2 SQIVND (reference sequence). DNA for the CDR3: TGTGCCAGTCGGACAGGGGGCATGAACACTGAAGCTTTCTTT. Protein: CASRTGGMNTEAFF.

The V call is TRBV7-2, the J call TRBJ2-3, with 7 nucleotides matching TRBD2. V was pared by 5 bases and J by 5 bases, with 4 bases of the junction left unmatched. CDR1 and CDR2 (germline): SGHTA, FQGNSA. CDR3 size: 13 residues. CDR3 nucleotides: TGTGCCAGCAGCCGGACTAGTGTAGATACGCAGTATTTT. It is translated as CASSRTSVDTQYF.

The chain carries TRBV29-1 and TRBJ2-2, with 11 positions matching TRBD1. Losses at the gene ends were 0 bases for V and 4 bases for J; bases not matched to a gene: 7. CDR1 is SQVTM and CDR2 is ANQGSEA in the germline V gene. The CDR3 loop spans 17 amino acids. The CDR3 DNA follows: TGCAGCGTTGAAGATTTTGAGGGACAGGGGGTCACCGGGGAGCTGTTTTTT. Translation: CSVEDFEGQGVTGELFF.

The chain has TRBV14 and TRBJ2-2; D remains unclear. The CDR3 runs to 13 residues. Germline lookup yields CDR1 SGHDN and CDR2 FVKESK. V gave up 1 base and J gave up 5 bases, with 5 bases separating them. The CDR3: CASSQVNTGELFF. CDR3 coding DNA: TGTGCCAGCAGCCAAGTAAATACCGGGGAGCTGTTTTTT.